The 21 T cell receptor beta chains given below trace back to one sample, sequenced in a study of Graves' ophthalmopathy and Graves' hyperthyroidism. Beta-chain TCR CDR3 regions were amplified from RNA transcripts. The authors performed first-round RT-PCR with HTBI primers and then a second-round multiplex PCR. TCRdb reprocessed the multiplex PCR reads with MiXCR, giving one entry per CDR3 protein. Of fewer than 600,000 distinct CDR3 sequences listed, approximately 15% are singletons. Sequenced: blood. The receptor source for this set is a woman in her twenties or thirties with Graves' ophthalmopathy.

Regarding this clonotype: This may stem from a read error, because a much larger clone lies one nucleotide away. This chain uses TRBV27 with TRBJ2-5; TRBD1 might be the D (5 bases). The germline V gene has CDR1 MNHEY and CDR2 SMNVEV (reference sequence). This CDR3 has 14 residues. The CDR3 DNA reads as TGTGCCAGCAGTTTCACACAGGACGGAGAGACCAAGTACTTC. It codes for CASSFTQDGETKYF.

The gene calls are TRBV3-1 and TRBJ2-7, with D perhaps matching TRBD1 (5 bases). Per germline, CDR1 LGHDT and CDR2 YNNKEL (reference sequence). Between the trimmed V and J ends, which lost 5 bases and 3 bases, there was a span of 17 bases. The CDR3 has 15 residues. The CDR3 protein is CASSVNLQEFYEQYF. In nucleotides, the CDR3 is TGTGCCAGCAGCGTTAATTTACAGGAGTTCTACGAGCAGTACTTC.

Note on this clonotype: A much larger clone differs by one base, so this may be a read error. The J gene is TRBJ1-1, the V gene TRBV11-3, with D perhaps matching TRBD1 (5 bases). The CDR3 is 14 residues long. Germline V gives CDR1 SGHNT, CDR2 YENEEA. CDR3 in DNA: TGTGCCAGCAGCTCGGGGCGATTGGGTGCTGAATCTTTCTTT. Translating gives CASSSGRLGAESFF. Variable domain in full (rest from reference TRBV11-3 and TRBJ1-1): EAGVVQSPRYKIIEKKQPVAFWCNPISGHNTLYWYLQNLGQGPELLIRYENEEAVDDSQLPKDRFSAERLKGVDSTLKIQPAELGDSAVYLCASSSGRLGAESFFGQGTRLTVV.

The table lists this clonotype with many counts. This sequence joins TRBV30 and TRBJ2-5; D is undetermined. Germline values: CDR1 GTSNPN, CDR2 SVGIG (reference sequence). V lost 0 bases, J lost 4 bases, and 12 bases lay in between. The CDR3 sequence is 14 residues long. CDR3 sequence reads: CAWSVRPEPETQYF. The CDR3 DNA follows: TGTGCCTGGAGTGTACGGCCAGAACCAGAGACCCAGTACTTC.

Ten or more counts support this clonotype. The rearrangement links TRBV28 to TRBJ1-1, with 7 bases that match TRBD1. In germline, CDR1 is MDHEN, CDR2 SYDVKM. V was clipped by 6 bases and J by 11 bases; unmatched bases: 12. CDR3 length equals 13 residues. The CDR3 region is CASRPDRLLGAFF. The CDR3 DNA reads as TGTGCCAGCAGACCGGACAGGCTTTTGGGCGCTTTCTTT.

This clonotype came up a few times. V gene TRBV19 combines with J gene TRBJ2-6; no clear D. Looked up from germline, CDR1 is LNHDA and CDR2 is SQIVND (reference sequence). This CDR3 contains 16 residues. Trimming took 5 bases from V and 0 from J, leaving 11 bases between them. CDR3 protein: CASSPGAFSGANVLTF. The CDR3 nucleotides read TGTGCCAGTAGTCCAGGAGCCTTCTCTGGGGCCAACGTCCTGACTTTC.

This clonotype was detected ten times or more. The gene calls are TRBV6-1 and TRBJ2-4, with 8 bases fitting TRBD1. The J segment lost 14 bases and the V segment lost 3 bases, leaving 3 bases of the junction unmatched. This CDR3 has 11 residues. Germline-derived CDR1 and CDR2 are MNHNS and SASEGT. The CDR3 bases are TGTGCCAGCAGTGAGGACAGGGTAGAGTACTTC. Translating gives CASSEDRVEYF.

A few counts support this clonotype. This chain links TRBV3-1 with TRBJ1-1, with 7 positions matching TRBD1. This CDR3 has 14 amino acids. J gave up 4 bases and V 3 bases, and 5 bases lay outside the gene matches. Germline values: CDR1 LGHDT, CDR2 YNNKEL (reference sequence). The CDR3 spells CASSQLTGSTEAFF. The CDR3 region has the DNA TGTGCCAGCAGCCAGTTGACAGGGTCCACTGAAGCTTTCTTT.

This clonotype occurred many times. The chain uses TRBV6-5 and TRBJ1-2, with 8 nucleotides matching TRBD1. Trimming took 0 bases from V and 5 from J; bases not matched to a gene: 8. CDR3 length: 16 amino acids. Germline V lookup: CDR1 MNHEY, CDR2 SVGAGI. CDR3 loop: CASSYSTGAGGYGYTF. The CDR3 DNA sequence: TGTGCCAGCAGTTACTCGACAGGGGCAGGTGGTTATGGCTACACCTTC.

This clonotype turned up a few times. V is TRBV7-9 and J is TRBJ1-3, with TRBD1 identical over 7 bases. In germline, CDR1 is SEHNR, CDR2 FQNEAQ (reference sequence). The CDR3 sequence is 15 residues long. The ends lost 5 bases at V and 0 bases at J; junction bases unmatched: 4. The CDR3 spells CASSKDRASGNTIYF. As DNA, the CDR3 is TGTGCCAGCAGCAAAGACAGGGCCTCTGGAAACACCATATATTTT.

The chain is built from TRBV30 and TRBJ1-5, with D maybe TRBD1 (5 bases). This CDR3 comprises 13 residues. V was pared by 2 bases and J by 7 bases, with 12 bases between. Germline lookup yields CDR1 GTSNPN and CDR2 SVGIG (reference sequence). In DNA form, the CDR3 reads TGTGCCTGGAGTTCAGGGATGGGGCAGCCCCAGCATTTT. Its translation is CAWSSGMGQPQHF.

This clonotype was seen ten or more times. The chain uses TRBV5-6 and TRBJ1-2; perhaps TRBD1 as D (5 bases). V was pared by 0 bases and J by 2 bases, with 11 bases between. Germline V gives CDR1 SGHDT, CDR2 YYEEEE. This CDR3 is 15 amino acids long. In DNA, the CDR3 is TGTGCCAGCAGCTTGGGGACACGGACAAACTATGGCTACACCTTC. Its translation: CASSLGTRTNYGYTF.

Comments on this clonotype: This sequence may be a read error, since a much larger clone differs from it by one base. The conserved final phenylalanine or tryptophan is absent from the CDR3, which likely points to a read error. The CDR3 sequence: CASSGDLYYEQYL. CDR3 DNA: TGTGCCAGCAGCGGGGACTTGTACTACGAGCAGTACTTG. This sequence joins TRBV9 and TRBJ2-7, with D maybe TRBD2 (6 bases). V dropped 3 bases and J dropped 3 bases, with 10 bases sitting between them. The CDR3 has 13 amino acids. Germline CDR1 reads SGDLS; CDR2 reads YYNGEE.

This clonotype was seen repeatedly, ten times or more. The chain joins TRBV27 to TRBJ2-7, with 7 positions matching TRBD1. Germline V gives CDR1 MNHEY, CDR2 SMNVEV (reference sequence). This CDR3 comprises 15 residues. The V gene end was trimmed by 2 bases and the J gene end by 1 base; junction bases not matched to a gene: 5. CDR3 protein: CASSLGQGVSYEQYF. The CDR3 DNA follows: TGTGCCAGCAGTTTAGGTCAGGGGGTATCCTACGAGCAGTACTTC.

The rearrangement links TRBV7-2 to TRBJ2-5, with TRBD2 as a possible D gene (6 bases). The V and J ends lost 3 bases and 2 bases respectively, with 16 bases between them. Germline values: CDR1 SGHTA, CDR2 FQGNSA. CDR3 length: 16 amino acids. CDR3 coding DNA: TGTGCCAGCAGCTTCTTCGGGGAGGCATTACAAGAGACCCAGTACTTC. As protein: CASSFFGEALQETQYF.

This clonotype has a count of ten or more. The CDR3 loop is CSARLPQANTEAFF. CDR3 DNA: TGCAGTGCTAGACTCCCGCAGGCGAACACTGAAGCTTTCTTT. V is TRBV20-1 and J is TRBJ1-1; D is uncertain. Looked up from germline, CDR1 is DFQATT and CDR2 is SNEGSKA (reference sequence). Trimming removed 2 bases at V and 1 base at J, with 11 bases between. The CDR3 length is 14 residues.

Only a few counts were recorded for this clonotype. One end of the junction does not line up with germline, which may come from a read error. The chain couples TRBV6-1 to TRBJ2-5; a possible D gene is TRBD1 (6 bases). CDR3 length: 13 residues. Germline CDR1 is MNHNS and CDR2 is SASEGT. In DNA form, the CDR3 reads TGTGCCAGCAATGGGACATTTCAAGAGACCAAGTACTTC. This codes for CASNGTFQETKYF.

CDR3: CASSHDRGSVNTEAFF. DNA of the CDR3: TGTGCCAGCAGCCATGATCGGGGCTCAGTGAACACTGAAGCTTTCTTT. The chain joins TRBV3-1 to TRBJ1-1; perhaps TRBD1 as D (5 bases). Germline lookup yields CDR1 LGHDT and CDR2 YNNKEL (reference sequence). V was pared by 3 bases and J by 0 bases, with 14 bases between. There are 16 residues in the CDR3. The complete variable domain, with remaining parts taken from reference TRBV3-1 and TRBJ1-1, reads DTAVSQTPKYLVTQMGNDKSIKCEQNLGHDTMYWYKQDSKKFLKIMFSYNNKELIINETVPNRFSPKSPDKAHLNLHINSLELGDSAVYFCASSHDRGSVNTEAFFGQGTRLTVV.

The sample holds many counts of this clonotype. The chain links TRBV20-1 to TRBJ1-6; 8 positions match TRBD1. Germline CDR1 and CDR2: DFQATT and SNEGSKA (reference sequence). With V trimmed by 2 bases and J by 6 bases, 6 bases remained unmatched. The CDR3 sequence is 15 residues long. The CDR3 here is CSARHPGQANSPLHF. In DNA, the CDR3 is TGCAGTGCTAGACACCCGGGACAGGCTAATTCACCCCTCCACTTT.

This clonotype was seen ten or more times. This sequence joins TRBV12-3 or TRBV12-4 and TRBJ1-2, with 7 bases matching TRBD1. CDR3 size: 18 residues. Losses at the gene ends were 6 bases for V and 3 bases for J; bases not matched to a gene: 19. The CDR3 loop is CASRPRRGPNLWDYGYTF. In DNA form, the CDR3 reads TGTGCCAGCAGACCTAGAAGGGGGCCAAACCTATGGGACTATGGCTACACCTTC.

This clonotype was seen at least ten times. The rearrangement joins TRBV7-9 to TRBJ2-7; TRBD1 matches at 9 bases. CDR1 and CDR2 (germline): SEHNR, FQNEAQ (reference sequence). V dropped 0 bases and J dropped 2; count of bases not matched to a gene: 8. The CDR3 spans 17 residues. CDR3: CASSLAGPGQGTYEQYF. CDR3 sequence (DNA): TGTGCCAGCAGCTTAGCGGGGCCCGGACAGGGGACCTACGAGCAGTACTTC.